Included here is one T cell receptor (beta chain) sequence, with context. The data are from a study of blood T cell repertoires in COVID-19. About the study: COVID-19 samples collected from the United States, Italy and Spain covered acute and convalescent phases. T cells, B-cell-depleted T cells, or PBMCs supplied cDNA or gDNA.

Trimming took off 2 bases at V and 7 bases at J, with 14 bases between the two ends. Germline V gene lookup returns CDR1 SEHNR and CDR2 FQNEAQ (reference sequence). CDR3 length: 15 amino acids. The authors' processing: Cell counts per sample came from amplifying reference gene primers. The method was immunoSEQ multiplex PCR; TCRdb's version includes in-frame clones alone and lacks a portion of them. The V and J calls and clone size were taken over from that table, and D and trimming were inferred from the DNA. The repertoire holds 95,000 to 130,000 clones, less than 95% seen once, with approximately 1.7% in the top ten.

V usage is TRBV7-9 and J usage is TRBJ1-4; TRBD1 is a possible D gene (6 bases). The material sequenced was peripheral blood. The sequence was obtained from a human donor with active COVID-19. The donor label of this sample is uncertain. The CDR3: CASSLSGAQGEKLFF. CDR3 sequence (DNA): TGTGCCAGCAGCTTATCAGGGGCGCAGGGTGAAAAACTGTTTTTT.